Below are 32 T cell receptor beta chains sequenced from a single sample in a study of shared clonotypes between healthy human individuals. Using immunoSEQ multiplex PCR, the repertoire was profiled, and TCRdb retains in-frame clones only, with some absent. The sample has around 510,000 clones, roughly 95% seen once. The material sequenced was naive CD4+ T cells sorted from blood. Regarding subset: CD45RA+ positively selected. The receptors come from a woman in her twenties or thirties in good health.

The CDR3 DNA reads TGTGCCAGCAGTCGACAGGAGACGAACACCGGGGAGCTGTTTTTT. This codes for CASSRQETNTGELFF. J is TRBJ2-2 and V is TRBV28; possible D gene TRBD1, 6 bases. Germline assignment: CDR1 MDHEN and CDR2 SYDVKM. V was pared by 5 bases and J by 0 bases, with 10 bases between. The CDR3 has 15 amino acids. The whole variable domain, filled in from reference TRBV28 and TRBJ2-2, reads DVKVTQSSRYLVKRTGEKVFLECVQDMDHENMFWYRQDPGLGLRLIYFSYDVKMKEKGDIPEGYSVSREKKERFSLILESASTNQTSMYLCASSRQETNTGELFFGEGSRLTVL.

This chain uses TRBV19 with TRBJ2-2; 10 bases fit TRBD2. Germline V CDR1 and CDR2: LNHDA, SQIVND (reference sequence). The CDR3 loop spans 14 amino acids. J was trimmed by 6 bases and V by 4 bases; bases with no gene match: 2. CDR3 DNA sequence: TGTGCCAGTAGTAGGCTAGCGGGAGCCGGGGAGCTGTTTTTT. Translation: CASSRLAGAGELFF.

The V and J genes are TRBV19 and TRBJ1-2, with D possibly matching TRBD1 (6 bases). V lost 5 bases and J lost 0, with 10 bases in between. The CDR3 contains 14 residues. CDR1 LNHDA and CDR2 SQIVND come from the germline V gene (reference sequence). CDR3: CASSSQGANYGYTF. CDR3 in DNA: TGTGCCAGTAGTTCACAGGGAGCTAACTATGGCTACACCTTC.

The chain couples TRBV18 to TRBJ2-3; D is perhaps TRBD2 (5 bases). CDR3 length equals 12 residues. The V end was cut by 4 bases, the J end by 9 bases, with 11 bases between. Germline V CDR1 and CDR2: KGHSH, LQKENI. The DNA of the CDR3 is TGTGCCAGCTCACAACCTTCGGGGACGCAGTATTTT. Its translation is CASSQPSGTQYF. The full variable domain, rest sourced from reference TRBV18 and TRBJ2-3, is NAGVMQNPRHLVRRRGQEARLRCSPMKGHSHVYWYRQLPEEGLKFMVYLQKENIIDESGMPKERFSAEFPKEGPSILRIQQVVRGDSAAYFCASSQPSGTQYFGPGTRLTVL.

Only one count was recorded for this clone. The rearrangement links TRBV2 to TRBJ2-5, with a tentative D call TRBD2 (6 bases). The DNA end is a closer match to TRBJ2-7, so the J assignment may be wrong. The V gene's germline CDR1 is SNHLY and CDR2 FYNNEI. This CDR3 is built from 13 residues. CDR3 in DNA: TGTGCCAGCAGTCGGGAGAAAACCTACGAGCAGTACTTC. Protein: CASSREKTYEQYF.

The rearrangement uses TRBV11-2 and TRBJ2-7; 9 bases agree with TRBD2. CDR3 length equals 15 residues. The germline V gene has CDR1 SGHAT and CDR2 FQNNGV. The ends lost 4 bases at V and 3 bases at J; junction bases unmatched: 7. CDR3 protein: CASSSISGRNYEQYF. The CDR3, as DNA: TGTGCCAGCAGCTCCATCAGCGGGAGGAACTACGAGCAGTACTTC.

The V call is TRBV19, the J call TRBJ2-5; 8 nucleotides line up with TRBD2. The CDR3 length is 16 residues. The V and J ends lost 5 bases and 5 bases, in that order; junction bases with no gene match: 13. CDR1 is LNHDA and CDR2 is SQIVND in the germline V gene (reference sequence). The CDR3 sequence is CASSLTPFLAGETQYF. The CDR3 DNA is TGTGCCAGTAGTCTGACCCCCTTTTTAGCGGGGGAGACCCAGTACTTC.

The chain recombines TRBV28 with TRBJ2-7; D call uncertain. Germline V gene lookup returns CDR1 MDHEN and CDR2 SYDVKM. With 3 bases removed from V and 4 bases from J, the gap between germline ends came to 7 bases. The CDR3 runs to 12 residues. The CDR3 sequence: CASSFDPYEQYF. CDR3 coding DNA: TGTGCCAGCAGTTTTGACCCTTACGAGCAGTACTTC.

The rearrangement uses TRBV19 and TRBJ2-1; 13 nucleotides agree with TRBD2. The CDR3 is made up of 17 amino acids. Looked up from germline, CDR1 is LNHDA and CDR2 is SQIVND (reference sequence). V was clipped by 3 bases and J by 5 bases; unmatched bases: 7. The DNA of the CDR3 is TGTGCCAGTAGTATCCCCCAACTAGCGGGAGGGCACAATGAGCAGTTCTTC. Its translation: CASSIPQLAGGHNEQFF.

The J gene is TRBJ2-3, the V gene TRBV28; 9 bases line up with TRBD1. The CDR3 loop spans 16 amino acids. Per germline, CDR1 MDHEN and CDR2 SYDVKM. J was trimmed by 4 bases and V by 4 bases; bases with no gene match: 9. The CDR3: CASSSNPGQGADTQYF. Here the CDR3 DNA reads TGTGCCAGCAGTTCCAACCCGGGACAGGGCGCAGATACGCAGTATTTT.

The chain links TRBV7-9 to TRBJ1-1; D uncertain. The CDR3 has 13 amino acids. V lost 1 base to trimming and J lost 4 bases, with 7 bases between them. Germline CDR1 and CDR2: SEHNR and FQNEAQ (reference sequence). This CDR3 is CASSLEPFTEAFF. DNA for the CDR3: TGTGCCAGCAGCTTAGAACCCTTCACTGAAGCTTTCTTT.

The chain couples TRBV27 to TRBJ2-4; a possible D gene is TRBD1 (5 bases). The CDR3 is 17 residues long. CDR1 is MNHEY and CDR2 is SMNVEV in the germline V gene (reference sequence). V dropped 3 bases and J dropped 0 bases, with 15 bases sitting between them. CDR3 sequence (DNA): TGTGCCAGCAGTTTTTCCAGGACAAACCTAGCCAAAAACATTCAGTACTTC. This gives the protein CASSFSRTNLAKNIQYF.

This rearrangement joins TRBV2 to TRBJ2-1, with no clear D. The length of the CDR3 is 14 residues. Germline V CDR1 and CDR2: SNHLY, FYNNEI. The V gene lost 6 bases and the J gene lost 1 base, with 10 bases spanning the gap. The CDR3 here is CASSYWSSYNEQFF. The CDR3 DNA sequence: TGTGCCAGCAGCTACTGGAGTTCCTACAATGAGCAGTTCTTC.

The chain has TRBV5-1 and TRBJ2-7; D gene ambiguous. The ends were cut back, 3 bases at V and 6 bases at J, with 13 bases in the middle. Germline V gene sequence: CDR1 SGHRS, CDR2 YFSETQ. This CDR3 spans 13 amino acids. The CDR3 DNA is TGCGCCAGCAGCTCCAAAGGAGCTGGCGAGCAGTACTTC. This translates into CASSSKGAGEQYF.

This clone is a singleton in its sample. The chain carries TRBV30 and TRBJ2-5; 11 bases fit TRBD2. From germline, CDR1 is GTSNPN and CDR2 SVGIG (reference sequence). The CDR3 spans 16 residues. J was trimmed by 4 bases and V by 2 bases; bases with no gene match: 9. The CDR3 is CAWSPSGRPGRETQYF. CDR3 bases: TGTGCCTGGAGTCCTAGCGGGAGGCCGGGAAGAGAGACCCAGTACTTC.

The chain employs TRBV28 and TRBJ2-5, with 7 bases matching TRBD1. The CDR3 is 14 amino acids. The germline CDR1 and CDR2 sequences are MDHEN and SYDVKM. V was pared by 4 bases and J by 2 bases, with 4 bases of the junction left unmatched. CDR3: CASSYPGQQETQYF. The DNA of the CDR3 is TGTGCCAGCAGTTACCCGGGACAGCAAGAGACCCAGTACTTC.

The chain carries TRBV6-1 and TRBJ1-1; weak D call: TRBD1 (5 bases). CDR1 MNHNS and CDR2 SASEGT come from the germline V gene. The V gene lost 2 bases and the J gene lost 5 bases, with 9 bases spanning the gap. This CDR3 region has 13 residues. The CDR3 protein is CASSESWGTEAFF. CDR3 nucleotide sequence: TGTGCCAGCAGTGAATCCTGGGGGACTGAAGCTTTCTTT.

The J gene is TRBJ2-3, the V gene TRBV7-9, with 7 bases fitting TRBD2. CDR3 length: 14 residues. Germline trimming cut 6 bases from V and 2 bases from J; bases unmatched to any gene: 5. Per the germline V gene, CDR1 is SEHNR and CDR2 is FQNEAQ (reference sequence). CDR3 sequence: CASRRLADTDTQYF. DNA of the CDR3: TGTGCCAGCAGACGTCTAGCGGACACAGATACGCAGTATTTT.

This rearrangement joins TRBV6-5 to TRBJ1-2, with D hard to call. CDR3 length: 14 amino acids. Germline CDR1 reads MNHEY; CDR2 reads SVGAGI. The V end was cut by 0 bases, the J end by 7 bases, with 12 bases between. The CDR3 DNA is TGTGCCAGCAGTTACTCCGGGGTCGCGGTTGGCTACACCTTC. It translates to CASSYSGVAVGYTF.

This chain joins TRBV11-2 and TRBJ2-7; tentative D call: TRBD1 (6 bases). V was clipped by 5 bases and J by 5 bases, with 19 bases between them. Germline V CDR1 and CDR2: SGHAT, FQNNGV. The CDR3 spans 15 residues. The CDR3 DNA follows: TGTGCCAGCAGCATCGAGGGCCCAGGGGCCCACGAGCAGTACTTC. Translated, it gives CASSIEGPGAHEQYF.

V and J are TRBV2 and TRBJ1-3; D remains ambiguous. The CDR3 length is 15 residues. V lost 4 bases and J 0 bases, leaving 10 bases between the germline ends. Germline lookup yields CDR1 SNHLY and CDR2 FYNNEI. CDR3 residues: CASSVQQSSGNTIYF. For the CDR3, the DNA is TGTGCCAGCAGTGTCCAACAGAGCTCTGGAAACACCATATATTTT. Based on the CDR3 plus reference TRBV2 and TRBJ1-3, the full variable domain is EPEVTQTPSHQVTQMGQEVILRCVPISNHLYFYWYRQILGQKVEFLVSFYNNEISEKSEIFDDQFSVERPDGSNFTLKIRSTKLEDSAMYFCASSVQQSSGNTIYFGEGSWLTVV.

The CDR3 sequence is CASSGGTLNEKLFF. The CDR3 coding sequence is TGTGCCAGTAGTGGGGGCACCCTTAATGAAAAACTGTTTTTT. The J gene is TRBJ1-4, the V gene TRBV19, with D possibly matching TRBD1 (6 bases). Between the trimmed V and J ends, which lost 5 bases and 4 bases, there was a span of 11 bases. This CDR3 comprises 14 residues. Per the germline V gene, CDR1 is LNHDA and CDR2 is SQIVND (reference sequence).

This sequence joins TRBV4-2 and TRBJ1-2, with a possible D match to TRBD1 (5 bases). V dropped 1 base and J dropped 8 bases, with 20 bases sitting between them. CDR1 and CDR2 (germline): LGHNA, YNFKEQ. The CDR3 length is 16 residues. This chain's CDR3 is CASSQGMADTLRGYTF. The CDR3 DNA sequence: TGTGCCAGCAGCCAAGGAATGGCGGACACCCTAAGAGGCTACACCTTC.

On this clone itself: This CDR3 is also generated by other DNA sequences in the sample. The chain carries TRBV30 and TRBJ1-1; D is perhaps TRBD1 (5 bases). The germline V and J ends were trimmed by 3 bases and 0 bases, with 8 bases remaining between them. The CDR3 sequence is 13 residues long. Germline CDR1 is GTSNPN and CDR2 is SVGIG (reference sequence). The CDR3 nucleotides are TGTGCCTGGAGCCGGGGGGTGAACACTGAAGCTTTCTTT. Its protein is CAWSRGVNTEAFF.

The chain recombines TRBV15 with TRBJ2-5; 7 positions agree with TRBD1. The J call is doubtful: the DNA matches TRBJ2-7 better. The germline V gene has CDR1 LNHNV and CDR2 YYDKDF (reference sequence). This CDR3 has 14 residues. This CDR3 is CATSREARGYEQYF. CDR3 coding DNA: TGTGCCACCAGCAGAGAGGCCAGGGGGTACGAGCAGTACTTC.

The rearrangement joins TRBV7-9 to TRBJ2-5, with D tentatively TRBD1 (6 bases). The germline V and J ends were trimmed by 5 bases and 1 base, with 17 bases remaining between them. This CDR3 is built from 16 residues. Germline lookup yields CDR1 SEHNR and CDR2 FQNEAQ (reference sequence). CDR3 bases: TGTGCCAGCAGCCCAGAGGTCGGGACAACCCAAGAGACCCAGTACTTC. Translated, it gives CASSPEVGTTQETQYF.

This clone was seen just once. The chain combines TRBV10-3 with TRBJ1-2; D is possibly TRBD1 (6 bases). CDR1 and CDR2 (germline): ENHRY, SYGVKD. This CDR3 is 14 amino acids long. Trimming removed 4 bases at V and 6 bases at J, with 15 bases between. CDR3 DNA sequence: TGTGCCATCAGTGCCCCAGGGGAAGGGAATGGCTACACCTTC. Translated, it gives CAISAPGEGNGYTF.

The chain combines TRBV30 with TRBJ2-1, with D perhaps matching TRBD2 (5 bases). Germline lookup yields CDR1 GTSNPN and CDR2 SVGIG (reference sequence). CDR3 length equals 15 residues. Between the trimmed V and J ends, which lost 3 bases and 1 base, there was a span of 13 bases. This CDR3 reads CAWRSPGGSYNEQFF. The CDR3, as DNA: TGTGCCTGGAGATCCCCTGGCGGGTCCTACAATGAGCAGTTCTTC.

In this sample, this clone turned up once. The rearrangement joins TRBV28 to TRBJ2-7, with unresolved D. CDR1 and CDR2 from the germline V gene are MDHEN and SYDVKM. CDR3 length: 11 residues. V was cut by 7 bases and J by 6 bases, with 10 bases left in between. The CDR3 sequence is CASKRVGEQYF. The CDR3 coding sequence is TGTGCCAGCAAACGAGTCGGCGAGCAGTACTTC.

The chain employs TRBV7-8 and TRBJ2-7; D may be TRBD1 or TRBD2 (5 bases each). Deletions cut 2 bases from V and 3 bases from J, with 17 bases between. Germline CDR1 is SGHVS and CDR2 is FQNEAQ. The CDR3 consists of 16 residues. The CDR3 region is CASSLFGKGYRYEQYF. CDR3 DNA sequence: TGTGCCAGCAGCTTATTCGGGAAGGGGTACCGCTACGAGCAGTACTTC.

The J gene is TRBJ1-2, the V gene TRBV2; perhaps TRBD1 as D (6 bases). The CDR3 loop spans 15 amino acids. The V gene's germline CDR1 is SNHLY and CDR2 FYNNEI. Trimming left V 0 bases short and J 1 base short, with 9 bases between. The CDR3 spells CASSEAPGDNYGYTF. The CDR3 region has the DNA TGTGCCAGCAGTGAAGCTCCAGGGGATAACTATGGCTACACCTTC. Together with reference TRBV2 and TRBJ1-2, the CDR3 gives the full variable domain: EPEVTQTPSHQVTQMGQEVILRCVPISNHLYFYWYRQILGQKVEFLVSFYNNEISEKSEIFDDQFSVERPDGSNFTLKIRSTKLEDSAMYFCASSEAPGDNYGYTFGSGTRLTVV.

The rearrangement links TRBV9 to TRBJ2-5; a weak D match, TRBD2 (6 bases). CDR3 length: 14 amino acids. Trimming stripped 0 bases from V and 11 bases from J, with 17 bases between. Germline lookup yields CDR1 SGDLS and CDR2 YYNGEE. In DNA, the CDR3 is TGTGCCAGCAGCGTAGGCGGCCCCACGGGGGAGCAGTACTTC. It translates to CASSVGGPTGEQYF.